Listed below are T cell receptor beta chains from one sample, sequenced in a study of graft-versus-host responses after intestinal transplantation. Their recognized antigens are unknown. Data came from immunoSEQ multiplex PCR; TCRdb stores just in-frame clones and leaves some out. The table records approximately 77,000 clones, roughly nine tenths of them present only once. The material was unstimulated CD4+ T cells sorted from spleen or lymph node cells, obtained before intestinal transplant. The source of these receptors is a human donor who received an intestinal transplant. Both conserved end residues are part of each CDR3. The order of the fields is D gene, clone size, V gene, J gene, CDR3 DNA, CDR3 protein. The D gene is left open where the match is weak. Only part of the rows carry a size: once, few, many, or a class if the clone is expanded.

D gene: NA; clone size: once; V gene: TRBV6-1; J gene: TRBJ1-5; CDR3 DNA: TGTGCCAGCAGTGACGGAGGGTACGTGGATCAGCCCCAGCATTTT; CDR3 protein: CASSDGGYVDQPQHF
D gene: NA; clone size: NA; V gene: TRBV7-9; J gene: TRBJ1-5; CDR3 DNA: TGTGCCAGCACTACCGGGAGGGATCAGCCCCAGCATTTT; CDR3 protein: CASTTGRDQPQHF
D gene: TRBD1; clone size: NA; V gene: TRBV5-1; J gene: TRBJ1-1; CDR3 DNA: TGCGCCAGCAGCTTGCGGGGACAGGGACGGAACACTGAAGCTTTCTTT; CDR3 protein: CASSLRGQGRNTEAFF
D gene: TRBD1; clone size: NA; V gene: TRBV27; J gene: TRBJ2-7; CDR3 DNA: TGTGCCAGCAGTTTCTTTCCCGGGACAGGAGTCTACGAGCAGTACTTC; CDR3 protein: CASSFFPGTGVYEQYF
D gene: NA; clone size: NA; V gene: TRBV7-2; J gene: TRBJ2-7; CDR3 DNA: TGTGCCAGCAGCCGAAGCGGCTACGAGCAGTACTTC; CDR3 protein: CASSRSGYEQYF
D gene: NA; clone size: NA; V gene: TRBV19; J gene: TRBJ2-7; CDR3 DNA: TGTGCCAGTAGCTCCTCGCGAGGGCTCTACGAGCAGTACTTC; CDR3 protein: CASSSSRGLYEQYF
D gene: NA; clone size: NA; V gene: TRBV27; J gene: TRBJ2-7; CDR3 DNA: TGTGCCAGCAGTTTTGACAAGACCTACGAGCAGTACTTC; CDR3 protein: CASSFDKTYEQYF
D gene: TRBD1; clone size: NA; V gene: TRBV5-4; J gene: TRBJ1-2; CDR3 DNA: TGTGCCAGCAGCCTAGGGGGCGCCTCCTATGGCTACACCTTC; CDR3 protein: CASSLGGASYGYTF
D gene: NA; clone size: NA; V gene: TRBV7-9; J gene: TRBJ2-1; CDR3 DNA: TGTGCCAGCAGCTTAACCGGGGTACATGAGCAGTTCTTC; CDR3 protein: CASSLTGVHEQFF
D gene: NA; clone size: NA; V gene: TRBV6-1; J gene: TRBJ1-6; CDR3 DNA: TGTGCCAGCAGTGAACAGGACACGTTGAATTCACCCCTCCACTTT; CDR3 protein: CASSEQDTLNSPLHF
D gene: TRBD2; clone size: NA; V gene: TRBV6-6; J gene: TRBJ2-5; CDR3 DNA: TGTGCCAGCAGTTACGCCGGGGGGAGACAAGAGACCCAGTACTTC; CDR3 protein: CASSYAGGRQETQYF
D gene: NA; clone size: NA; V gene: TRBV5-1; J gene: TRBJ1-1; CDR3 DNA: TGCGCCAGCAGCTGGGCGGAGGGGGGGCCAGCTTTCTTT; CDR3 protein: CASSWAEGGPAFF
D gene: NA; clone size: NA; V gene: TRBV19; J gene: TRBJ1-2; CDR3 DNA: TGTGCCAGTACCCGCGGGTGGCTGGATGGCTACACCTTC; CDR3 protein: CASTRGWLDGYTF
D gene: TRBD2; clone size: NA; V gene: TRBV5-1; J gene: TRBJ2-1; CDR3 DNA: TGCGCCAGCAGCTCCGTGGGACTAGCGGGGGGGCTCTCCTACAATGAGCAGTTCTTC; CDR3 protein: CASSSVGLAGGLSYNEQFF
D gene: TRBD2; clone size: NA; V gene: TRBV11-3; J gene: TRBJ2-1; CDR3 DNA: TGTGCCAGCAGCCCTAAGGGACTAGCGGAGTACAATGAGCAGTTCTTC; CDR3 protein: CASSPKGLAEYNEQFF
D gene: NA; clone size: NA; V gene: TRBV15; J gene: TRBJ1-5; CDR3 DNA: TGTGCCACCAGCAGAGCGGACAATAGCAATCAGCCCCAGCATTTT; CDR3 protein: CATSRADNSNQPQHF
D gene: TRBD2; clone size: NA; V gene: TRBV6-5; J gene: TRBJ2-7; CDR3 DNA: TGTGCCAGCAGCCCCCTAGCGGGGGTCGGCGAGCAGTACTTC; CDR3 protein: CASSPLAGVGEQYF
D gene: NA; clone size: NA; V gene: TRBV2; J gene: TRBJ2-7; CDR3 DNA: TGTGCCAGCACTTTTGACAGGTCCTACGAGCAGTACTTC; CDR3 protein: CASTFDRSYEQYF
D gene: TRBD2; clone size: NA; V gene: TRBV10-2; J gene: TRBJ2-7; CDR3 DNA: TGCGCCTGTGGGAGGGACGAGCAGTACTTC; CDR3 protein: CACGRDEQYF
D gene: NA; clone size: NA; V gene: TRBV7-8; J gene: TRBJ2-2; CDR3 DNA: TGTGCCAGCAGCTTACTCGACACCGGGGAGCTGTTTTTT; CDR3 protein: CASSLLDTGELFF
D gene: NA; clone size: NA; V gene: TRBV5-1; J gene: TRBJ1-3; CDR3 DNA: TGCGCCAGCAGCCGGACAGTTACTGGAAACACCATATATTTT; CDR3 protein: CASSRTVTGNTIYF
D gene: TRBD1; clone size: NA; V gene: TRBV7-6; J gene: TRBJ2-7; CDR3 DNA: TGTGCCAGCAGCCCCGGGACAGGGGCAGCCTACGAGCAGTACTTC; CDR3 protein: CASSPGTGAAYEQYF
D gene: TRBD1; clone size: NA; V gene: TRBV7-2; J gene: TRBJ2-7; CDR3 DNA: TGTGCCAGCAGCTCGTCGGACAGGGGGCGTTACGAGCAGTACTTC; CDR3 protein: CASSSSDRGRYEQYF
D gene: NA; clone size: NA; V gene: TRBV4-2; J gene: TRBJ2-1; CDR3 DNA: TGTGCCAGCAGCCAAGTGGGGGCTCTTAACAATGAGCAGTTCTTC; CDR3 protein: CASSQVGALNNEQFF
D gene: NA; clone size: NA; V gene: TRBV5-1; J gene: TRBJ2-5; CDR3 DNA: TGCGCCAGCAGCTTGCAAAAAGAGACCCAGTACTTC; CDR3 protein: CASSLQKETQYF
D gene: NA; clone size: NA; V gene: TRBV6-1; J gene: TRBJ2-5; CDR3 DNA: TGTGCCAGCAGTGAGTTATCTCAAGAGACCCAGTACTTC; CDR3 protein: CASSELSQETQYF
D gene: TRBD2; clone size: NA; V gene: TRBV5-6; J gene: TRBJ2-5; CDR3 DNA: TGTGCCAGCCAATCCCCGGGGGGTGGCCAAGAGACCCAGTACTTC; CDR3 protein: CASQSPGGGQETQYF
D gene: NA; clone size: NA; V gene: TRBV2; J gene: TRBJ2-5; CDR3 DNA: TGTGCCAGCAGTGTGAATAGGGGTCCAGAGACCCAGTACTTC; CDR3 protein: CASSVNRGPETQYF
D gene: NA; clone size: NA; V gene: TRBV6-6; J gene: TRBJ2-7; CDR3 DNA: TGTGCCAGCTGGGAAAGCGGATACTACGAGCAGTACTTC; CDR3 protein: CASWESGYYEQYF
D gene: TRBD1; clone size: NA; V gene: TRBV29-1; J gene: TRBJ1-1; CDR3 DNA: TGCAGCGTTGAAGATCTTCCGGGACAGGGTAACACTGAAGCTTTCTTT; CDR3 protein: CSVEDLPGQGNTEAFF
D gene: NA; clone size: NA; V gene: TRBV7-9; J gene: TRBJ2-5; CDR3 DNA: TGTGCCAGCAGCTTAGCTGGGCAGGGGACCCAGTACTTC; CDR3 protein: CASSLAGQGTQYF
D gene: NA; clone size: NA; V gene: TRBV7-9; J gene: TRBJ2-1; CDR3 DNA: TGTGCCAGCAGCTCGCCCACCCTATCGGGAAAACCCCAGGATGAGCAGTTCTTC; CDR3 protein: CASSSPTLSGKPQDEQFF
D gene: NA; clone size: NA; V gene: TRBV18; J gene: TRBJ2-7; CDR3 DNA: TGTGCCAGCTCACTCTCCTCATCCGGGAGTTGGTACGAGCAGTACTTC; CDR3 protein: CASSLSSSGSWYEQYF
D gene: NA; clone size: NA; V gene: TRBV6-1; J gene: TRBJ1-5; CDR3 DNA: TGTGCCAGCAGTGAAGCGGGACATAGCAATCAGCCCCAGCATTTT; CDR3 protein: CASSEAGHSNQPQHF
D gene: NA; clone size: NA; V gene: TRBV28; J gene: TRBJ2-5; CDR3 DNA: TGTGCCAGCAGCCAGGAGACCCAGTACTTC; CDR3 protein: CASSQETQYF
D gene: TRBD1; clone size: NA; V gene: TRBV5-1; J gene: TRBJ1-1; CDR3 DNA: TGCGCCAGCAGCTTGGTTAGAGGGACAGGGGAGTGGGATACTGAAGCTTTCTTT; CDR3 protein: CASSLVRGTGEWDTEAFF
D gene: NA; clone size: NA; V gene: TRBV18; J gene: TRBJ1-5; CDR3 DNA: TGTGCCAGCTCACGCCCGGACTCACCCTTGCATTTT; CDR3 protein: CASSRPDSPLHF
D gene: NA; clone size: NA; V gene: TRBV19; J gene: TRBJ1-2; CDR3 DNA: TGTGCCAGTATACACCCTAACTATGGCTACACCTTC; CDR3 protein: CASIHPNYGYTF
D gene: NA; clone size: NA; V gene: TRBV27; J gene: TRBJ1-4; CDR3 DNA: TGTGCCAGCAGACCGTCCCTAGCAGGGGATTGGGAAAAACTGTTTTTT; CDR3 protein: CASRPSLAGDWEKLFF
D gene: NA; clone size: NA; V gene: TRBV30; J gene: TRBJ1-6; CDR3 DNA: TGTGCCTGGAACCCCGAGGGGAGGTGGAATTCACCCCTCCACTTT; CDR3 protein: CAWNPEGRWNSPLHF
D gene: TRBD2; clone size: NA; V gene: TRBV18; J gene: TRBJ2-7; CDR3 DNA: TGTGCCAGCTCACCCACAAGCGGGGTATTCTACGAGCAGTACTTC; CDR3 protein: CASSPTSGVFYEQYF
D gene: TRBD2; clone size: NA; V gene: TRBV19; J gene: TRBJ2-1; CDR3 DNA: TGTGCCAGTAGTTATAGCGGGAGTCTTAGGAATGAGCAGTTCTTC; CDR3 protein: CASSYSGSLRNEQFF
D gene: NA; clone size: NA; V gene: TRBV2; J gene: TRBJ2-7; CDR3 DNA: TGTGCCAGCAGATCTCCTCCGGGTCTCTTTTACGAGCAGTACTTC; CDR3 protein: CASRSPPGLFYEQYF
D gene: NA; clone size: NA; V gene: TRBV7-3; J gene: TRBJ2-5; CDR3 DNA: TGTGCCAGCAGCCCCGGCGCGGGGGAGACCCAGTACTTC; CDR3 protein: CASSPGAGETQYF
D gene: NA; clone size: NA; V gene: TRBV10-3; J gene: TRBJ2-5; CDR3 DNA: TGTGCCATCAGTGGTTTACAGGGTGAGGCTGAGACCCAGTACTTC; CDR3 protein: CAISGLQGEAETQYF
D gene: NA; clone size: NA; V gene: TRBV27; J gene: TRBJ2-7; CDR3 DNA: TGTGCCAGCAGTCCCCTGAGCGGACCCTCCTACGAGCAGTACTTC; CDR3 protein: CASSPLSGPSYEQYF
D gene: NA; clone size: NA; V gene: TRBV20-1; J gene: TRBJ1-6; CDR3 DNA: TGCAGTGCTAGGGTTGGGCCACCCCTCCACTTT; CDR3 protein: CSARVGPPLHF
D gene: TRBD2; clone size: NA; V gene: TRBV9; J gene: TRBJ2-1; CDR3 DNA: TGTGCCAGCAGCGTAGTACCCAGCGGGGGGAATGAGCAGTTCTTC; CDR3 protein: CASSVVPSGGNEQFF
D gene: TRBD1; clone size: NA; V gene: TRBV6-1; J gene: TRBJ2-7; CDR3 DNA: TGTGCCAGCAGTTGGGACAGGGGGGCTGGCGAGCAGTACTTC; CDR3 protein: CASSWDRGAGEQYF